This TCR beta chain was retrieved from a study of CD8 T cells in Susac syndrome. The multiple sclerosis controls were treatment-naive patients affected by stable or active relapsing-remitting disease. Random hexamers were used to reverse transcribe the RNA input (about 0.5 to 1 ug). TCRdb passed the immunoSEQ multiplex PCR reads through MiXCR, listing each CDR3 protein once. This sample has 210,000 or so distinct CDR3 sequences, with around 90% found just once. The clonotype was recovered from a human donor with multiple sclerosis. The specimen was CD8+ T cells from PBMCs.

This CDR3 is CASSQGGREGYTF. The CDR3 DNA reads TGCGCCAGCAGCCAAGGGGGACGGGAAGGCTACACCTTC. This chain connects TRBV4-1 to TRBJ1-2, with D possibly being TRBD1 (5 bases). Looked up from germline, CDR1 is MGHRA and CDR2 is YSYEKL. This CDR3 region has 13 residues. The V gene lost 1 base and the J gene lost 8 bases, with 11 bases spanning the gap.